The 26 T cell receptor beta chains below all came from one sample that was sequenced in a study of OX40 agonist ivuxolimab in advanced cancers. The table came from immunoSEQ multiplex PCR; TCRdb's copy has only in-frame clones and leaves some out. This sample has roughly 79,000 clones, with roughly nine tenths found just once. Sequenced material: CD4+ or CD8+ T cells sorted from blood, taken in a trial of the OX40 agonist ivuxolimab. These TCRs come from an adult with an advanced solid tumor such as melanoma, head and neck, liver or kidney cancer.

The chain recombines TRBV27 with TRBJ2-7, with 8 bases aligning to TRBD2. The CDR3 is 13 residues long. V lost 8 bases to trimming and J lost 2 bases; unmatched junction nucleotides: 5. Germline lookup yields CDR1 MNHEY and CDR2 SMNVEV (reference sequence). The chain's CDR3 is CASCGTSTYEQYF. The CDR3 coding sequence is TGTGCCAGCTGTGGGACTAGTACCTACGAGCAGTACTTC.

This sequence joins TRBV30 and TRBJ2-2; tentatively, D is TRBD2 (5 bases). V was pared by 2 bases and J by 5 bases, with 6 bases between. CDR1 is GTSNPN, CDR2 SVGIG, per germline (reference sequence). The CDR3 sequence is 12 residues long. The CDR3 here is CAWSRGTGELFF. In DNA, the CDR3 is TGTGCCTGGAGTCGAGGGACCGGGGAGCTGTTTTTT.

The chain is built from TRBV19 and TRBJ2-1, with a weak D call TRBD1 (6 bases). V was pared by 0 bases and J by 6 bases, with 15 bases between. From germline, CDR1 is LNHDA and CDR2 SQIVND (reference sequence). This CDR3 region has 16 residues. The CDR3 DNA follows: TGTGCCAGTAGTATAGATAGGAGTTCCAGGGGCAATGAGCAGTTCTTC. Amino acid sequence: CASSIDRSSRGNEQFF.

J is TRBJ1-1 and V is TRBV30, with D possibly being TRBD1 (6 bases). The germline gives CDR1 GTSNPN, CDR2 SVGIG (reference sequence). The CDR3 loop spans 14 amino acids. Trimming stripped 8 bases from V and 4 bases from J, with 20 bases between. This CDR3 is CALRLQGSGTEAFF. The CDR3 DNA follows: TGTGCCCTCCGCCTACAGGGCTCAGGCACTGAAGCTTTCTTT.

This clone has only one observation. Germline is not matched at one junction end, which may reflect a read error. Other DNA sequences in this specimen translate into the identical CDR3. The rearrangement links TRBV5-1 to TRBJ2-3; TRBD2 agrees at 10 bases. The V gene's germline CDR1 is SGHRS and CDR2 YFSETQ. The CDR3 extends over 16 amino acids. CDR3 DNA sequence: TGCGCCAGCAGTTTTGTACCGGGACTAGCGTCAGATACGCAGTATTTC. Encoded protein: CASSFVPGLASDTQYF.

The chain uses TRBV19 and TRBJ2-5; possibly TRBD1 for D (6 bases). The CDR3 spans 15 residues. The V and J ends lost 4 bases and 0 bases respectively, with 12 bases between them. Germline V gene sequence: CDR1 LNHDA, CDR2 SQIVND (reference sequence). The CDR3 DNA follows: TGTGCCAGTAGTACACAGGGTTCACACCAAGAGACCCAGTACTTC. Translating it yields CASSTQGSHQETQYF.

This clone was observed a single time. The V gene is TRBV5-8, the J gene TRBJ1-4; D unresolved. CDR1 and CDR2 from the germline V gene are SGHTS and YDEGEE. CDR3 size: 15 residues. The V and J ends lost 3 bases and 8 bases respectively, with 17 bases between them. Written as DNA, the CDR3 is TGTGCCAGCAGCTCGGCCGGATCACACGGGGAAAAACTGTTTTTT. Its translation: CASSSAGSHGEKLFF.

The V call is TRBV7-2, the J call TRBJ2-3, with unresolved D. Germline V gives CDR1 SGHTA, CDR2 FQGNSA. V gave up 6 bases and J gave up 0 bases, with 4 bases separating them. The length of the CDR3 is 12 residues. CDR3 region: CASRASTDTQYF. As DNA, the CDR3 is TGTGCCAGCAGAGCCAGCACAGATACGCAGTATTTT.

The chain uses TRBV28 and TRBJ2-3; perhaps TRBD2 as D (5 bases). The germline V gene encodes CDR1 MDHEN and CDR2 SYDVKM. Between the trimmed V and J ends, which lost 6 bases and 0 bases, there was a span of 10 bases. The CDR3 is 14 amino acids. The CDR3 is CASSRGISTDTQYF. In DNA, the CDR3 is TGTGCCAGCAGCCGGGGTATTAGCACAGATACGCAGTATTTT.

The genes are TRBV7-6 and TRBJ1-4; maybe TRBD1 (6 bases). Trimming took 1 base from V and 12 from J, leaving 21 bases between them. Per germline, CDR1 SGHVS and CDR2 FNYEAQ. This CDR3 is built from 16 residues. The CDR3 loop is CASSLGVTRGMSELFF. The CDR3 DNA reads as TGTGCCAGCAGCTTAGGAGTAACCAGGGGAATGAGTGAACTGTTTTTT.

CDR3 sequence reads: CAWGLGEKLFF. The CDR3 DNA reads as TGTGCCTGGGGGCTTGGGGAAAAACTGTTTTTT. This chain uses TRBV30 with TRBJ1-4; no definite D call. Germline V CDR1 and CDR2: GTSNPN, SVGIG (reference sequence). V dropped 5 bases and J dropped 8 bases, with 9 bases sitting between them. There are 11 residues in the CDR3.

The chain uses TRBV7-6 and TRBJ2-2; D is uncertain. CDR1 SGHVS and CDR2 FNYEAQ come from the germline V gene. Trimming pared 2 bases from V and 1 base from J, leaving 11 bases between. This CDR3 comprises 16 residues. This chain's CDR3 is CASSLFGLVNTGELFF. Written as DNA, the CDR3 is TGTGCCAGCAGCTTATTCGGCCTAGTGAACACCGGGGAGCTGTTTTTT.

This chain connects TRBV14 to TRBJ1-2; TRBD1 matches 8 bases. The germline V gene has CDR1 SGHDN and CDR2 FVKESK. V was clipped by 3 bases and J by 7 bases; unmatched bases: 7. The CDR3 totals 14 residues. The CDR3 DNA sequence: TGTGCCAGCAGCCAGGTGACAGGGGCCATTGGCTACACCTTC. Translation: CASSQVTGAIGYTF. The entire variable domain, with the rest obtained from reference TRBV14 and TRBJ1-2, is as follows: EAGVTQFPSHSVIEKGQTVTLRCDPISGHDNLYWYRRVMGKEIKFLLHFVKESKQDESGMPNNRFLAERTGGTYSTLKVQPAELEDSGVYFCASSQVTGAIGYTFGSGTRLTVV.

This chain uses TRBV18 with TRBJ1-1; 9 bases fit TRBD1. V lost 3 bases, J lost 4 bases, and 6 bases stayed unmatched. CDR1 and CDR2 (germline): KGHSH, LQKENI. CDR3 length: 15 residues. CDR3 region: CASSPSQGAGTEAFF. In DNA, the CDR3 is TGTGCCAGCTCACCCTCACAGGGGGCTGGCACTGAAGCTTTCTTT.

The chain combines TRBV6-1 with TRBJ1-2, with TRBD1 as a possible D gene (5 bases). CDR1 and CDR2 (germline): MNHNS, SASEGT. V lost 6 bases to trimming and J lost 8 bases, with 13 bases between them. CDR3 length equals 12 residues. The CDR3 DNA follows: TGTGCCAGCAGCAGGGCGGGAGAGGGCTACACCTTC. Translated, it gives CASSRAGEGYTF.

This chain joins TRBV27 and TRBJ2-2; D not resolved. This CDR3 region has 11 residues. CDR1 and CDR2 (germline): MNHEY, SMNVEV (reference sequence). V was cut by 3 bases and J by 6 bases, with 2 bases left in between. The CDR3: CASSFSGELFF. The CDR3 region has the DNA TGTGCCAGCAGTTTTTCCGGGGAGCTGTTTTTT.

The chain employs TRBV28 and TRBJ2-5, with 8 bases lining up with TRBD1. Per the germline V gene, CDR1 is MDHEN and CDR2 is SYDVKM. V gave up 3 bases and J gave up 6 bases; unmatched junction bases: 9. The CDR3 is made up of 15 amino acids. As DNA, the CDR3 is TGTGCCAGCAGTTTCCGGGACAGGACACAGCAGACCCAGTACTTC. It codes for CASSFRDRTQQTQYF.

The chain links TRBV4-1 to TRBJ2-7; 10 bases line up with TRBD2. CDR1 is MGHRA and CDR2 is YSYEKL in the germline V gene. The ends lost 3 bases at V and 3 bases at J; junction bases unmatched: 11. The CDR3 sequence is 17 residues long. The CDR3 DNA is TGCGCCAGCAGCCATATCTCACTAGCGGGATTTAACTACGAGCAGTACTTC. This gives the protein CASSHISLAGFNYEQYF.

The count of this clone is one. The CDR3 sequence is CASSLGAAGVEQYF. DNA of the CDR3: TGTGCCAGCAGCTTAGGTGCAGCGGGAGTCGAGCAGTACTTC. The chain uses TRBV7-2 and TRBJ2-7, with 8 bases lining up with TRBD2. The V gene's germline CDR1 is SGHTA and CDR2 FQGNSA. The CDR3 is made up of 14 amino acids. V trimming: 1 base; J trimming: 6 bases; junction bases outside the gene matches: 5.

This rearrangement joins TRBV29-1 to TRBJ2-5; D gene unclear. Germline V gene data show CDR1 as SQVTM and CDR2 as ANQGSEA. Trimming pared 4 bases from V and 2 bases from J, leaving 8 bases between. The CDR3 covers 12 residues. CDR3 in DNA: TGCAGCGTTGTTTTATGGCAAGAGACCCAGTACTTC. Translation: CSVVLWQETQYF.

The CDR3 coding sequence is TGTGCCAGCAGCCCGGGACTAGCTTGGAATGAGCAGTTCTTC. It is translated as CASSPGLAWNEQFF. The chain carries TRBV6-5 and TRBJ2-1; TRBD2 agrees at 9 bases. Trimming at V came to 6 bases and at J to 7 bases, leaving 7 bases not matched to a gene. The CDR3 has 14 amino acids. Germline CDR1 reads MNHEY; CDR2 reads SVGAGI.

The gene calls are TRBV28 and TRBJ1-4, with 7 nucleotides matching TRBD1. The germline CDR1 and CDR2 sequences are MDHEN and SYDVKM. V shed 5 bases and J 7 bases; nucleotides not matched to a gene: 7. The CDR3 is made up of 14 amino acids. The CDR3 loop reads CASSPGGQGEKLFF. The CDR3 DNA follows: TGTGCCAGCAGTCCAGGGGGACAAGGTGAAAAACTGTTTTTT. The full variable domain, its missing parts supplied by reference TRBV28 and TRBJ1-4, is DVKVTQSSRYLVKRTGEKVFLECVQDMDHENMFWYRQDPGLGLRLIYFSYDVKMKEKGDIPEGYSVSREKKERFSLILESASTNQTSMYLCASSPGGQGEKLFFGSGTQLSVL.

This chain connects TRBV5-5 to TRBJ2-7; no clear D gene. The CDR3 totals 16 residues. In germline, CDR1 is SGHKS, CDR2 YYEKEE (reference sequence). Deletions cut 1 base from V and 2 bases from J, with 16 bases between. The CDR3 coding sequence is TGTGCCAGCAGCTTGTGGGCCAGCCAGCGAACCTACGAGCAGTACTTC. Its protein product is CASSLWASQRTYEQYF. The full variable domain, its missing parts supplied by reference TRBV5-5 and TRBJ2-7, is DAGVTQSPTHLIKTRGQQVTLRCSPISGHKSVSWYQQVLGQGPQFIFQYYEKEERGRGNFPDRFSARQFPNYSSELNVNALLLGDSALYLCASSLWASQRTYEQYFGPGTRLTVT.

V and J are TRBV2 and TRBJ1-1, with D perhaps TRBD1 (5 bases). The germline gives CDR1 SNHLY, CDR2 FYNNEI. V was trimmed by 8 bases and J by 1 base, leaving 14 bases between them. CDR3 length: 14 amino acids. The CDR3 loop reads CASYTRQGNTEAFF. CDR3 DNA: TGTGCCAGCTATACGAGGCAGGGGAACACTGAAGCTTTCTTT.

The chain uses TRBV18 and TRBJ2-3; no clear D. Germline CDR1 KGHSH, CDR2 LQKENI. Trimming removed 2 bases from V and 0 bases from J, with 9 bases in between. This CDR3 is built from 15 residues. The CDR3 sequence is CASSPMGSSTDTQYF. The CDR3 DNA sequence: TGTGCCAGCTCACCAATGGGATCTAGCACAGATACGCAGTATTTT.

The J gene is TRBJ2-3, the V gene TRBV5-1, with a tentative D call TRBD1 (5 bases). Germline CDR1 SGHRS, CDR2 YFSETQ. Trimming stripped 0 bases from V and 2 bases from J, with 7 bases between. The CDR3 is made up of 14 amino acids. This CDR3 is CASSLGQNTDTQYF. For the CDR3, the DNA is TGCGCCAGCAGCTTGGGACAGAACACAGATACGCAGTATTTT. The entire variable domain, with the rest obtained from reference TRBV5-1 and TRBJ2-3, is as follows: KAGVTQTPRYLIKTRGQQVTLSCSPISGHRSVSWYQQTPGQGLQFLFEYFSETQRNKGNFPGRFSGRQFSNSRSEMNVSTLELGDSALYLCASSLGQNTDTQYFGPGTRLTVL.